The present entry profiles one TCR beta chain with its context. Its target is unknown. The sample holds other DNA sequences that translate to the same CDR3. Researchers divided each subset's genomic DNA evenly across several immunoSEQ plates. Repertoires were generated with immunoSEQ multiplex PCR, while TCRdb's copy carries only in-frame clones and drops some. The table includes under 300,000 clones, 50% to 75% detected once. The data were taken from a study of shared clonotypes between healthy human individuals. Study-wide findings and caveats: Memory subsets had estimated richness that was generally smaller than that of naive subsets.

Every donor was a Caucasian adult from Nashville, Tennessee. The CDR3 runs to 11 residues. Between the trimmed V and J ends, which lost 5 bases and 4 bases, there was a span of 3 bases. CDR1 and CDR2 (germline): MNHNS, SASEGT. Sequenced material: memory CD4+ T cells sorted from blood. Documented subset: CD45RA-negative fraction. The source is a man aged 25-45 years in good health. The rearrangement links TRBV6-1 to TRBJ1-3; unclear D gene. CDR3 nucleotides: TGTGCCAGCAGTTTAGGAAACACCATATATTTT. This translates into CASSLGNTIYF.